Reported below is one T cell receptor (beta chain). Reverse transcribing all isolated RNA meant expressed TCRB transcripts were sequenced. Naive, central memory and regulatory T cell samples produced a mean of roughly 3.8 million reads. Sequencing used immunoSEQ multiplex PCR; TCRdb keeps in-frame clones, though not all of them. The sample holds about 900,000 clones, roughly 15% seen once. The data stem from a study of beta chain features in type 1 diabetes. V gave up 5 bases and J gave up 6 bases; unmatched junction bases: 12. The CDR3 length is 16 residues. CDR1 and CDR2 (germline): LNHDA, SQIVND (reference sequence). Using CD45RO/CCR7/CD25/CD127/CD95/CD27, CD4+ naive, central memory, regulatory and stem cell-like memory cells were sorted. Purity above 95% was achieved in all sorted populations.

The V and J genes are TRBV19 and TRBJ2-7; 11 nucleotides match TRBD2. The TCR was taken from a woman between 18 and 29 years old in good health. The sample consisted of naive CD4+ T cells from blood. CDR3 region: CASSPTSGRASSEQYF. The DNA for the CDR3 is TGTGCCAGTAGTCCAACTAGCGGGAGAGCGAGTAGCGAGCAGTACTTC.